Below are 29 T cell receptor beta chains sequenced from a single sample in a study of a mutant IDH1 vaccine in newly diagnosed glioma. Time point: week 23, last vaccination. With topical imiquimod, each dose of the vaccine consisted of 300 ug of mutant IDH1 20-mer peptide. Assay used: immunoSEQ multiplex PCR; TCRdb lists only in-frame clones, some missing. The sample has under 85,000 clones, around 85% seen once. Antigen specificity for these receptors is unknown. The sample here was PBMCs, taken from a glioma patient whose treatment included an IDH1 peptide vaccine. Source of these receptors: a woman aged 45 to 65 with glioma.

V usage is TRBV27 and J usage is TRBJ2-1; possible D gene TRBD2, 5 bases. V lost 7 bases and J 4 bases, leaving 14 bases between the germline ends. The germline V gene has CDR1 MNHEY and CDR2 SMNVEV (reference sequence). This CDR3 comprises 14 residues. The CDR3: CASTSGGPYNEQFF. The CDR3 DNA sequence: TGTGCCAGCACCTCTGGCGGGCCTTACAATGAGCAGTTCTTC.

The genes are TRBV4-2 and TRBJ2-6, with D unclear. Germline CDR1 LGHNA, CDR2 YNFKEQ. The CDR3 contains 16 residues. The V end was cut by 0 bases, the J end by 0 bases, with 6 bases between. Here the CDR3 reads CASSQDFDSGANVLTF. The CDR3 coding sequence is TGTGCCAGCAGCCAAGATTTCGACTCTGGGGCCAACGTCCTGACTTTC.

The CDR3 nucleotides are TGCGCCAGCAGCACACAGGGTTCAGATACGCAGTATTTT. Translated: CASSTQGSDTQYF. The rearrangement joins TRBV5-1 to TRBJ2-3; possibly TRBD1 for D (6 bases). The germline CDR1 and CDR2 sequences are SGHRS and YFSETQ. The CDR3 is 13 amino acids. Trimming shortened V by 4 bases and J by 4 bases, and 10 bases separated the two germline ends.

On this clone itself: Other DNA sequences in the sample encode the same CDR3. This rearrangement joins TRBV5-6 to TRBJ2-7, with D perhaps being TRBD1 or TRBD2 (5 bases each). Germline V gene data show CDR1 as SGHDT and CDR2 as YYEEEE. Trimming removed 0 bases from V and 0 bases from J, with 7 bases in between. The CDR3 totals 14 residues. Here the CDR3 DNA reads TGTGCCAGCAGCTTGGGGGGGAGCTCCTACGAGCAGTACTTC. Translating it yields CASSLGGSSYEQYF.

V gene TRBV7-9 combines with J gene TRBJ2-1, with 7 bases lining up with TRBD2. In germline, CDR1 is SEHNR, CDR2 FQNEAQ (reference sequence). The CDR3 sequence is 16 residues long. Germline trimming cut 1 base from V and 5 bases from J; bases unmatched to any gene: 8. CDR3 loop: CASSLGRDYQDNEQFF. CDR3 sequence (DNA): TGTGCCAGCAGCTTAGGCCGGGACTACCAGGACAATGAGCAGTTCTTC.

The chain combines TRBV10-3 with TRBJ2-5, with D perhaps TRBD2 (5 bases). The J call could be wrong; TRBJ2-7 is a better fit for the DNA end. Germline lookup yields CDR1 ENHRY and CDR2 SYGVKD. The CDR3 extends over 13 amino acids. CDR3 region: CAISEGLGYEQYF. In DNA, the CDR3 is TGTGCCATCAGTGAGGGACTGGGGTACGAGCAGTACTTC.

This rearrangement joins TRBV7-3 to TRBJ1-1; the D is unclear. The germline V gene encodes CDR1 SGHTA and CDR2 FQGTGA. The CDR3 spans 14 residues. V was clipped by 5 bases and J by 0 bases, with 10 bases between them. The CDR3 DNA sequence: TGTGCCAGCAGCGCCGGCGGGCTGAACACTGAAGCTTTCTTT. Amino acids: CASSAGGLNTEAFF.

The chain combines TRBV6-1 with TRBJ2-5; D might be TRBD2 (6 bases). The end of the DNA is better explained by TRBJ2-7, so the J call may be wrong. Germline V gene data show CDR1 as MNHNS and CDR2 as SASEGT. There are 13 residues in the CDR3. CDR3 nucleotides: TGTGCCAGCAGAGGGGCGGGATGGGACGAGCAGTACTTC. It yields the protein CASRGAGWDEQYF.

The V gene is TRBV6-6, the J gene TRBJ1-5, with D hard to call. Trimming removed 0 bases from V and 2 bases from J, with 8 bases in between. Germline assignment: CDR1 MNHNY and CDR2 SVGAGI (reference sequence). CDR3 length: 15 amino acids. CDR3 bases: TGTGCCAGCAGTTACTCTTTGGTTGGCAATCAGCCCCAGCATTTT. It yields the protein CASSYSLVGNQPQHF.

V and J are TRBV11-3 and TRBJ2-1, with 7 bases matching TRBD2. V lost 3 bases, J lost 2 bases, and 10 bases stayed unmatched. This CDR3 region has 17 residues. Looked up from germline, CDR1 is SGHNT and CDR2 is YENEEA. CDR3 DNA sequence: TGTGCCAGCAGCTTGAAGAGATGGGAGGGCACCTACAATGAGCAGTTCTTC. Translation gives CASSLKRWEGTYNEQFF.

The chain combines TRBV11-2 with TRBJ2-7; 10 bases align to TRBD1. The CDR3 has 13 residues. After removal of 9 bases from V and 4 bases from J, the junction contained 6 bases not matched to a gene. Germline V CDR1 and CDR2: SGHAT, FQNNGV. The CDR3 DNA is TGTGCCAGTGAGTGGGACAGGGGATACGAGCAGTACTTC. Amino acids: CASEWDRGYEQYF.

This clone was found once. The gene calls are TRBV27 and TRBJ1-2; 8 bases are shared with TRBD1. Looked up from germline, CDR1 is MNHEY and CDR2 is SMNVEV (reference sequence). The CDR3 consists of 14 residues. The trim removed 2 bases at V and 1 base at J, leaving 0 bases unmatched. CDR3 nucleotide sequence: TGTGCCAGCAGTTTAGGACAGGGTAACTATGGCTACACCTTC. Translated, it gives CASSLGQGNYGYTF.

This chain joins TRBV2 and TRBJ2-1, with 10 positions matching TRBD2. Germline V CDR1 and CDR2: SNHLY, FYNNEI. V shed 8 bases, J shed 2 bases, and the junction held 12 bases outside the gene matches. The CDR3 sequence is 17 residues long. CDR3 bases: TGTGCCAGCTCGGGAATAGCGGGAGGAATCACCTACAATGAGCAGTTCTTC. Translating it yields CASSGIAGGITYNEQFF.

This clone was recorded only once. The chain combines TRBV11-2 with TRBJ2-1, with D tentatively TRBD1 (8 bases). V lost 4 bases to trimming and J lost 8 bases, with 24 bases between them. The CDR3 covers 17 residues. From germline, CDR1 is SGHAT and CDR2 FQNNGV. Here the CDR3 reads CASSYRGGTLRGDEQFF. The CDR3 bases are TGTGCCAGCAGCTACAGGGGGGGGACCCTTAGGGGCGATGAGCAGTTCTTC.

This clone came up a few times. V and J are TRBV6-5 and TRBJ1-1; a possible D gene is TRBD1 (6 bases). V lost 5 bases, J lost 2 bases, and 12 bases lay in between. The germline V gene encodes CDR1 MNHEY and CDR2 SVGAGI. The CDR3 loop spans 14 amino acids. CDR3 region: CASSPGTFNTEAFF. The CDR3 nucleotides read TGTGCCAGCAGTCCCGGGACATTCAACACTGAAGCTTTCTTT.

This chain uses TRBV7-9 with TRBJ2-1, with TRBD2 matching over 12 bases. Germline V lookup: CDR1 SEHNR, CDR2 FQNEAQ (reference sequence). The CDR3 has 15 residues. Germline trimming cut 6 bases from V and 4 bases from J; bases unmatched to any gene: 4. CDR3 sequence: CASSLLAGGYNEQFF. Written as DNA, the CDR3 is TGTGCCAGCAGTTTACTAGCGGGAGGATACAATGAGCAGTTCTTC.

This chain joins TRBV9 and TRBJ2-5; 9 bases are a match to TRBD2. In germline, CDR1 is SGDLS, CDR2 YYNGEE. The CDR3 totals 15 residues. The V gene end was trimmed by 0 bases and the J gene end by 5 bases; junction bases not matched to a gene: 5. The CDR3 DNA is TGTGCCAGCAGCGTAGATAGCGGGAGCGGTGAGACCCAGTACTTC. It specifies CASSVDSGSGETQYF.

The V and J genes are TRBV19 and TRBJ1-2; D remains ambiguous. Trimming removed 6 bases from V and 0 bases from J, with 8 bases in between. Germline V gene data show CDR1 as LNHDA and CDR2 as SQIVND (reference sequence). CDR3 length: 13 amino acids. CDR3 sequence: CASRAGANYGYTF. The CDR3 DNA reads TGTGCCAGTAGGGCAGGAGCTAACTATGGCTACACCTTC.

Notes on this clone: Relative to the germline gene, one junction end is altered; a read error may explain this. V and J are TRBV5-1 and TRBJ2-7, with TRBD2 matching 11 bases. This CDR3 has 14 residues. Germline lookup yields CDR1 SGHRS and CDR2 YFSETQ. In nucleotides, the CDR3 is TGTGCCAGCAGCTTAGCGGGAGGGTTCTACGAGCAGTACTTC. It encodes CASSLAGGFYEQYF.

The chain links TRBV28 to TRBJ2-3; the D call may be TRBD1 or TRBD2 (5 bases each). Germline V gives CDR1 MDHEN, CDR2 SYDVKM. Trimming pared 7 bases from V and 1 base from J, leaving 9 bases between. This CDR3 has 13 residues. The CDR3 sequence is CASNSGRTDTQYF. The DNA of the CDR3 is TGTGCCAGCAATTCGGGGCGCACAGATACGCAGTATTTT.

The chain is built from TRBV18 and TRBJ2-2; 10 bases fit TRBD2. The CDR3 runs 16 residues. V was clipped by 4 bases and J by 6 bases; unmatched bases: 8. Germline CDR1 reads KGHSH; CDR2 reads LQKENI. CDR3 sequence (DNA): TGTGCCAGCTCACTAAGCCGAGGGACTAGCGCCGGGGAGCTGTTTTTT. As protein: CASSLSRGTSAGELFF.

The V gene is TRBV2, the J gene TRBJ2-1, with 7 bases lining up with TRBD1. The germline V gene has CDR1 SNHLY and CDR2 FYNNEI. The V gene end was trimmed by 6 bases and the J gene end by 13 bases; junction bases not matched to a gene: 9. This CDR3 is 12 amino acids long. CDR3 nucleotides: TGTGCCAGCAGCCACGACAGGGAAGGTCAGTTCTTC. This encodes CASSHDREGQFF.

The chain's CDR3 is CASSSYRTGMYEQYF. As DNA, the CDR3 is TGTGCCAGCAGCTCCTACAGGACAGGGATGTACGAGCAGTACTTC. This sequence joins TRBV7-6 and TRBJ2-5, with 8 positions matching TRBD1. The end of the DNA fits TRBJ2-7 better, so the J call may be wrong. Germline CDR1 reads SGHVS; CDR2 reads FNYEAQ. CDR3 length: 15 residues.

The genes are TRBV18 and TRBJ2-7; 7 bases match TRBD2. The CDR3 runs 15 residues. The germline gives CDR1 KGHSH, CDR2 LQKENI. With 0 bases clipped from V and 0 bases from J, the junction kept 2 bases outside the gene matches. The CDR3: CASSPPGLLSYEQYF. The CDR3 DNA sequence: TGTGCCAGCTCACCACCGGGACTACTCTCCTACGAGCAGTACTTC.

This clone was seen only once. The chain recombines TRBV9 with TRBJ2-2; no definite D call. Germline loops: CDR1 SGDLS, CDR2 YYNGEE. Trimming shortened V by 4 bases and J by 6 bases, and 7 bases separated the two germline ends. CDR3 length: 12 amino acids. In DNA, the CDR3 is TGTGCCAGCAGCCGGGCCTCCGGGGAGCTGTTTTTT. Its translation is CASSRASGELFF.

The chain combines TRBV11-1 with TRBJ1-1; D unresolved. The CDR3 contains 14 residues. Trimming pared 3 bases from V and 0 bases from J, leaving 8 bases between. Germline V gene data show CDR1 as SGHAT and CDR2 as FQDESV (reference sequence). The CDR3 sequence is CASSFPSLNTEAFF. CDR3 bases: TGTGCCAGCAGCTTCCCGTCTTTGAACACTGAAGCTTTCTTT.

This clone was observed a handful of times. The J gene is TRBJ1-2, the V gene TRBV19; the D is unclear. Germline CDR1 is LNHDA and CDR2 is SQIVND (reference sequence). The CDR3 consists of 13 residues. V lost 6 bases, J lost 4 bases, and 12 bases lay in between. CDR3 in DNA: TGTGCCAGTAGCCAGACGGGTATCTATGGCTACACCTTC. It is translated as CASSQTGIYGYTF.

J is TRBJ1-1 and V is TRBV6-1, with D possibly matching TRBD1 (5 bases). The V end was cut by 4 bases, the J end by 4 bases, with 13 bases between. CDR1 is MNHNS, CDR2 SASEGT, per germline. This CDR3 has 14 amino acids. The CDR3 bases are TGTGCCAGCAGTGGGGCAGGGTTAGGCACTGAAGCTTTCTTT. Translated, it gives CASSGAGLGTEAFF.

This sequence joins TRBV5-8 and TRBJ2-3; D assignment may be TRBD1 or TRBD2 (6 bases each). The CDR3 loop spans 15 amino acids. Germline V lookup: CDR1 SGHTS, CDR2 YDEGEE. The germline V and J ends were trimmed by 1 base and 3 bases, with 12 bases remaining between them. The CDR3 protein is CASSLKGGRTDTQYF. As DNA, the CDR3 is TGTGCCAGCAGCTTGAAGGGGGGCCGAACAGATACGCAGTATTTT.